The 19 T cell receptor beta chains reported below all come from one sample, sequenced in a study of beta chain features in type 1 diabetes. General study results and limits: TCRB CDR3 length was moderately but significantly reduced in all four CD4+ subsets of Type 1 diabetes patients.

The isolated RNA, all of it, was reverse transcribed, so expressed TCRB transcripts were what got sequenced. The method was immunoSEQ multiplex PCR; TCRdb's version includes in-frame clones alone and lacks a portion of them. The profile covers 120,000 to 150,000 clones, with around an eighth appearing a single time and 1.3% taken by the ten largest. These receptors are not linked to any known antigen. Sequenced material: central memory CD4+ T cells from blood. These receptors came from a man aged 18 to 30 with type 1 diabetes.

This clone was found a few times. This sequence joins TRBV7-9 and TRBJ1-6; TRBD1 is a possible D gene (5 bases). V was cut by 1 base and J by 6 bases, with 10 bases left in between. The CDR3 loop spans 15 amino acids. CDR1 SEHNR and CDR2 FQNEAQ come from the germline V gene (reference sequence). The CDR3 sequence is CASSLERGGNSPLHF. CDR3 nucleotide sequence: TGTGCCAGCAGCTTAGAAAGGGGCGGTAATTCACCCCTCCACTTT.

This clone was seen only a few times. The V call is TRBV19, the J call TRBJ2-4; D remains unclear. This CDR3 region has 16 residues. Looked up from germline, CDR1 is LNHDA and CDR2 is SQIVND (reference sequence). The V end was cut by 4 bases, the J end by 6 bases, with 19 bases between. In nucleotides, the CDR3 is TGTGCCAGTAGTAAATCACCCGGGTCCCCGCTAAACATTCAGTACTTC. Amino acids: CASSKSPGSPLNIQYF.

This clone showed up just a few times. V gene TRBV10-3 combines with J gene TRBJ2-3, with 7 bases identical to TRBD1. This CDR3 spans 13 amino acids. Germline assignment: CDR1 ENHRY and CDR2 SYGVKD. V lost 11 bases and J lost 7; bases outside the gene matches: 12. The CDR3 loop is CALRDSGDHTQYF. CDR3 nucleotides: TGTGCCCTCCGGGACAGTGGGGATCATACGCAGTATTTT.

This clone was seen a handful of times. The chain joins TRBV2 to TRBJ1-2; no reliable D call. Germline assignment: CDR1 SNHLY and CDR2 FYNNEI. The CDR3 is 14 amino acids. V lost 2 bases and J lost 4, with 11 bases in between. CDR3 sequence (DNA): TGTGCCAGCAGTGAAACCGGTAACTCCTATGGCTACACCTTC. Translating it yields CASSETGNSYGYTF.

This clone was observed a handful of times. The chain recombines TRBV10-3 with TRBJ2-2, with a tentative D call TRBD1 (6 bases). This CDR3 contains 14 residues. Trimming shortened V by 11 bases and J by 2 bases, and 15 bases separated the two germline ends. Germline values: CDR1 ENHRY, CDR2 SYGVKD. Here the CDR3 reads CAAGAGTNTGELFF. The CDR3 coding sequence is TGTGCCGCAGGGGCCGGGACAAACACCGGGGAGCTGTTTTTT.

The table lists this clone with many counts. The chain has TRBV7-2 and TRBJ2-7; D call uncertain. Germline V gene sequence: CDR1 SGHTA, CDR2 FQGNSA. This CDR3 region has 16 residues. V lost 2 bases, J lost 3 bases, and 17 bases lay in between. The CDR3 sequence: CASSLTFVGPSYEQYF. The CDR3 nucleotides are TGTGCCAGCAGCTTAACGTTCGTTGGACCGAGCTACGAGCAGTACTTC. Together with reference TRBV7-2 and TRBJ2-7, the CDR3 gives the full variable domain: GAGVSQSPSNKVTEKGKDVELRCDPISGHTALYWYRQSLGQGLEFLIYFQGNSAPDKSGLPSDRFSAERTGGSVSTLTIQRTQQEDSAVYLCASSLTFVGPSYEQYFGPGTRLTVT.

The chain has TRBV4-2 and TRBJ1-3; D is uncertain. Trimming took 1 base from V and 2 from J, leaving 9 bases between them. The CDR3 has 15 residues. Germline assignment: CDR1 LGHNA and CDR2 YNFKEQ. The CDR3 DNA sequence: TGTGCCAGCAGCCAAGTGTTAGGGACTGGAAACACCATATATTTT. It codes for CASSQVLGTGNTIYF.

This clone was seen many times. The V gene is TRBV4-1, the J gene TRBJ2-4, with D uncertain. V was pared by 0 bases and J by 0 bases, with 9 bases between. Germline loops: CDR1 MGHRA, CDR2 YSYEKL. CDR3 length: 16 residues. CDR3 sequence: CASSQEGRAAKNIQYF. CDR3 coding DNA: TGCGCCAGCAGCCAAGAGGGTAGGGCAGCCAAAAACATTCAGTACTTC.

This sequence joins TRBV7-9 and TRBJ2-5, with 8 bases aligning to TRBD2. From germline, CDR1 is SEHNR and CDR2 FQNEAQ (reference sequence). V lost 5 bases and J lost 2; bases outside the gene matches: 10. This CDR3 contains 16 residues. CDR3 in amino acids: CASSLRTSRSQETQYF. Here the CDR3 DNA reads TGTGCCAGCAGCCTACGGACTAGCCGGAGTCAAGAGACCCAGTACTTC. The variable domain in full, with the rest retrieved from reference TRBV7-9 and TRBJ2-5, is DTGVSQNPRHKITKRGQNVTFRCDPISEHNRLYWYRQTLGQGPEFLTYFQNEAQLEKSRLLSDRFSAERPKGSFSTLEIQRTEQGDSAMYLCASSLRTSRSQETQYFGPGTRLLVL.

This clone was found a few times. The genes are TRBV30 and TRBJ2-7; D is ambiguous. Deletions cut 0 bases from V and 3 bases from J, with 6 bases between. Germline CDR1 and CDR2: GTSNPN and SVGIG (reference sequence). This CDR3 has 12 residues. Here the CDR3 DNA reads TGTGCCTGGAGTGTGCAAAACTACGAGCAGTACTTC. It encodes CAWSVQNYEQYF. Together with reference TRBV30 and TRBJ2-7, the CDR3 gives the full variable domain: SQTIHQWPATLVQPVGSPLSLECTVEGTSNPNLYWYRQAAGRGLQLLFYSVGIGQISSEVPQNLSASRPQDRQFILSSKKLLLSDSGFYLCAWSVQNYEQYFGPGTRLTVT.

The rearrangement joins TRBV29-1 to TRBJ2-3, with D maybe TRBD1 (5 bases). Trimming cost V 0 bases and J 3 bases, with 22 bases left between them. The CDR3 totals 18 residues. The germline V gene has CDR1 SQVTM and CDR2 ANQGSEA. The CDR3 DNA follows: TGCAGCGTTGAAGATCGTCAGGGCAGCTACTCCCTTACAGATACGCAGTATTTT. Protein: CSVEDRQGSYSLTDTQYF.

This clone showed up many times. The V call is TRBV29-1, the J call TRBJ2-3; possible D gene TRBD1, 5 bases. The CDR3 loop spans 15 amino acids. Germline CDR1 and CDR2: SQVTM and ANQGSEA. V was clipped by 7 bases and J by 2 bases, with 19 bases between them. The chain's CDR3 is CSADDWGSSTDTQYF. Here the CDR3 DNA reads TGCAGCGCCGACGACTGGGGCAGCTCCACAGATACGCAGTATTTT.

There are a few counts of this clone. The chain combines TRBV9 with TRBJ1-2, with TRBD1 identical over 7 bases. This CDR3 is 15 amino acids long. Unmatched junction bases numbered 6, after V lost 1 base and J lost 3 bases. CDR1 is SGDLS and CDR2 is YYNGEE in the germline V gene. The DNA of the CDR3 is TGTGCCAGCAGCGTACTTGACAGGGCAGACTATGGCTACACCTTC. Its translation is CASSVLDRADYGYTF.

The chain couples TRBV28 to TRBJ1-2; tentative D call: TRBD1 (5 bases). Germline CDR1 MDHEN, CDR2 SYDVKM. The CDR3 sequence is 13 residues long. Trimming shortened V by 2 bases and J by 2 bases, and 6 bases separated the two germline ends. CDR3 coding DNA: TGTGCCAGCAGTTTACAGGGAAACTATGGCTACACCTTC. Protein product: CASSLQGNYGYTF.

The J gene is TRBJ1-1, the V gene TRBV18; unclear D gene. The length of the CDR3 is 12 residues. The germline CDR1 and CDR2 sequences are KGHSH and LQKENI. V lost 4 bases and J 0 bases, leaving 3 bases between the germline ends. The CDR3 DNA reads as TGTGCCAGCTCACTTCTGAACACTGAAGCTTTCTTT. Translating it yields CASSLLNTEAFF.

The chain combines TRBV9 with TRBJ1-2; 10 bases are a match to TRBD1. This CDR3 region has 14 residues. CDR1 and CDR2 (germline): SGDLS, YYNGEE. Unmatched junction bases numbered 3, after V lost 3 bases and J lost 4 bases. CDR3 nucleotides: TGTGCCAGCAGCGGGGGACAGGGGTCCTATGGCTACACCTTC. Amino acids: CASSGGQGSYGYTF.

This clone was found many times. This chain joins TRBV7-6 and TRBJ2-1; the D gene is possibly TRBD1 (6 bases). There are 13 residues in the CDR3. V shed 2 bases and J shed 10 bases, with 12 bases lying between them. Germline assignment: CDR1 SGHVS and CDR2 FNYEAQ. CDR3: CASSLSPGGEQFF. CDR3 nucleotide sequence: TGTGCCAGCAGCTTAAGTCCTGGGGGCGAGCAGTTCTTC.

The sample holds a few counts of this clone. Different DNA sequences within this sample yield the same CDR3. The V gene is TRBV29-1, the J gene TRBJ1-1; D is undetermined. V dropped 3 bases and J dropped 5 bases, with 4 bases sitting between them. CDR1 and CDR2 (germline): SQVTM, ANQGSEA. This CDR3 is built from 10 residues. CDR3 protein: CSVDRTEAFF. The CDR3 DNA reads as TGCAGCGTTGATCGGACTGAAGCTTTCTTT. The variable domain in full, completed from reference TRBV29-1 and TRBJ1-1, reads SAVISQKPSRDICQRGTSLTIQCQVDSQVTMMFWYRQQPGQSLTLIATANQGSEATYESGFVIDKFPISRPNLTFSTLTVSNMSPEDSSIYLCSVDRTEAFFGQGTRLTVV.

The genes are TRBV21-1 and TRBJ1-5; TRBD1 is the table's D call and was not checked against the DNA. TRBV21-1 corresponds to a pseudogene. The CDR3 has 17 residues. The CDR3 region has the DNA TGTGCCAGCAGCAAAGTGGTACGAGACAGAGACAATCAGCCCCAGCATTTT. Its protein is CASSKVVRDRDNQPQHF.